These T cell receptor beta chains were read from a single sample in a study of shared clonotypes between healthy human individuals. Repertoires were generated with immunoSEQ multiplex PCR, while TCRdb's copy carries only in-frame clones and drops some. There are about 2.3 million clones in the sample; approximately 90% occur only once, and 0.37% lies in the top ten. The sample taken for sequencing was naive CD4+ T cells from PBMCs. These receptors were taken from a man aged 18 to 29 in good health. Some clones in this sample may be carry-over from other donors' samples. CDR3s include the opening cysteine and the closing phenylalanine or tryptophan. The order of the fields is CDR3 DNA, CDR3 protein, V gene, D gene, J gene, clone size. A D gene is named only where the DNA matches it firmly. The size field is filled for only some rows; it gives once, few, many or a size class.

cdr3_nt: TGTGCCAGCAGTTTAGGGGGCGAGGGTAATTCACCCCTCCACTTT
cdr3_aa: CASSLGGEGNSPLHF
v_call: TRBV28
d_call: .
j_call: TRBJ1-6
clone_size: .

cdr3_nt: TGTGCCACCGGAGGGGGCAATCAGCCCCAGCATTTT
cdr3_aa: CATGGGNQPQHF
v_call: TRBV28
d_call: .
j_call: TRBJ1-5
clone_size: .

cdr3_nt: TGCGCCAGCAGCTTGGTCCCTTCGAACACTGAAGCTTTCTTT
cdr3_aa: CASSLVPSNTEAFF
v_call: TRBV5-1
d_call: .
j_call: TRBJ1-1
clone_size: few

cdr3_nt: TGTGCCAGCAGACAGGACCTTTACGAGCAGTACTTC
cdr3_aa: CASRQDLYEQYF
v_call: TRBV28
d_call: .
j_call: TRBJ2-7
clone_size: once

cdr3_nt: TGTGCCAGCAGAAATTACTATGGCTACACCTTC
cdr3_aa: CASRNYYGYTF
v_call: TRBV2
d_call: .
j_call: TRBJ1-2
clone_size: once

cdr3_nt: TGTGCCAGCAGTTACTTTGTAGGGGGGACCAAAAACATTCAGTACTTC
cdr3_aa: CASSYFVGGTKNIQYF
v_call: TRBV6-5
d_call: .
j_call: TRBJ2-4
clone_size: .

cdr3_nt: TGCAGTGCTAGAGATCGGGGCAGGGCAAGGTTC
cdr3_aa: CSARDRGRARF
v_call: TRBV20-1
d_call: .
j_call: TRBJ2-7
clone_size: .

cdr3_nt: TGTGCCAGCAGTACATGGGGGGATAGGTACGAGCAGTACTTC
cdr3_aa: CASSTWGDRYEQYF
v_call: TRBV28
d_call: .
j_call: TRBJ2-7
clone_size: .

cdr3_nt: TGTGCCAGCAGCCCAGGGGAAACCGGGGAGCTGTTTTTT
cdr3_aa: CASSPGETGELFF
v_call: TRBV11-1
d_call: .
j_call: TRBJ2-2
clone_size: .

cdr3_nt: TGTGCCAGCGGCAAACAGGGGGCTAATGTCTACGAGCAGTACTTC
cdr3_aa: CASGKQGANVYEQYF
v_call: TRBV6-5
d_call: TRBD1
j_call: TRBJ2-7
clone_size: .

cdr3_nt: TGTGCCAGCAGCTTCGCGGGAGGGTACGAGCAGTACTTC
cdr3_aa: CASSFAGGYEQYF
v_call: TRBV5-8
d_call: TRBD2
j_call: TRBJ2-7
clone_size: .

cdr3_nt: TGTGCCAGCAGCGTAGCTTTGACGGGAGGGCCCTACGAGCAGTACTTC
cdr3_aa: CASSVALTGGPYEQYF
v_call: TRBV9
d_call: TRBD2
j_call: TRBJ2-7
clone_size: .

cdr3_nt: TGTGCCAGCAGTGAAAAAGACGTGCTACATTCACCCCTCCACTTT
cdr3_aa: CASSEKDVLHSPLHF
v_call: TRBV6-1
d_call: .
j_call: TRBJ1-6
clone_size: .

cdr3_nt: TGCGCCAGCGCTGGAAGCCAGGGGTACTACGAGCAGTACTTC
cdr3_aa: CASAGSQGYYEQYF
v_call: TRBV10-2
d_call: .
j_call: TRBJ2-7
clone_size: .

cdr3_nt: TGTGCCAGCAGTTTTCTAATTCTGACTAGCGGGAGTCTCGAGCAGTACTTC
cdr3_aa: CASSFLILTSGSLEQYF
v_call: TRBV28
d_call: TRBD2
j_call: TRBJ2-7
clone_size: .

cdr3_nt: TGTGCCAGCACGGACAGGTGGGAGACCCAGTACTTC
cdr3_aa: CASTDRWETQYF
v_call: TRBV27
d_call: TRBD1
j_call: TRBJ2-5
clone_size: .

cdr3_nt: TGTGCCAGCAGCCAAGAACTAGCGGGAGCGGCAGATACGCAGTATTTT
cdr3_aa: CASSQELAGAADTQYF
v_call: TRBV4-2
d_call: TRBD2
j_call: TRBJ2-3
clone_size: .

cdr3_nt: TGCAGCGTGGCCCTGGGGTCCTACGAGCAGTACTTC
cdr3_aa: CSVALGSYEQYF
v_call: TRBV29-1
d_call: .
j_call: TRBJ2-7
clone_size: .

cdr3_nt: TGTGCCAGCTCGTCGGGACTAGCGCTGAACACCGGGGAGCTGTTTTTT
cdr3_aa: CASSSGLALNTGELFF
v_call: TRBV18
d_call: TRBD2
j_call: TRBJ2-2
clone_size: .

cdr3_nt: TGCGCCAGCAGCCAAGTGTGGGCGGTTACCTACGAGCAGTACTTC
cdr3_aa: CASSQVWAVTYEQYF
v_call: TRBV4-3
d_call: .
j_call: TRBJ2-7
clone_size: .

cdr3_nt: TGTGCCAGCAGCTCCCGGGAGCCTCAGCTCCTACATGGCTACACCTTC
cdr3_aa: CASSSREPQLLHGYTF
v_call: TRBV28
d_call: .
j_call: TRBJ1-2
clone_size: .

cdr3_nt: TGTGCCAGCAGGACAGGGTGGTCGACCGACGTTGAGCAGTTCTTC
cdr3_aa: CASRTGWSTDVEQFF
v_call: TRBV28
d_call: TRBD1
j_call: TRBJ2-1
clone_size: .

cdr3_nt: TGTGCCTCCAGGGGGGAGTCCAATCAGCCCCAGCATTTT
cdr3_aa: CASRGESNQPQHF
v_call: TRBV10-3
d_call: TRBD1
j_call: TRBJ1-5
clone_size: few

cdr3_nt: TGCGCCAGCAGCCCCTACATCGATCAGCCCCAGCATTTT
cdr3_aa: CASSPYIDQPQHF
v_call: TRBV5-1
d_call: .
j_call: TRBJ1-5
clone_size: .

cdr3_nt: TGTGCCAGCATCACCCCCGGCGGCAGCGCCCTTTACAATGAGCAGTTCTTC
cdr3_aa: CASITPGGSALYNEQFF
v_call: TRBV28
d_call: .
j_call: TRBJ2-1
clone_size: .

cdr3_nt: TGTGCCAGCAGCTTACTCAATGAGCAGTTCTTC
cdr3_aa: CASSLLNEQFF
v_call: TRBV7-2
d_call: .
j_call: TRBJ2-1
clone_size: .

cdr3_nt: TGCGCCAGCAGCTATTGGTCCACAGGGCGAGAAACCGGGGAGCTGTTTTTT
cdr3_aa: CASSYWSTGRETGELFF
v_call: TRBV4-1
d_call: .
j_call: TRBJ2-2
clone_size: .

cdr3_nt: TGCGCCAGCAGTGAGTCCTACGAGCAGTACTTC
cdr3_aa: CASSESYEQYF
v_call: TRBV10-1
d_call: .
j_call: TRBJ2-7
clone_size: few

cdr3_nt: TGTGCCAGCAGCTTGGGGATAGATACGCAGTATTTT
cdr3_aa: CASSLGIDTQYF
v_call: TRBV5-6
d_call: .
j_call: TRBJ2-3
clone_size: once

cdr3_nt: TGTGCCTGGAGTTTGGGACTAGCGGGGGCCTACGAGCAGTACTTC
cdr3_aa: CAWSLGLAGAYEQYF
v_call: TRBV30
d_call: TRBD2
j_call: TRBJ2-7
clone_size: .